A single sample is the source of the 31 T cell receptor beta chains below, sequenced in a study of type 1 regulatory T cells. Using its own MiXCR run on the reads, TCRdb lists one record per CDR3 protein. Among 90,000 to 100,000 distinct CDR3 sequences listed, 31% were seen once. Sequenced material: CD4+ T cells, either the whole sample or a sorted fraction (not recorded which). The receptors originated from a human donor in good health.

This clonotype has only a few counts. The rearrangement links TRBV5-1 to TRBJ1-4; TRBD1 might be the D (5 bases). This CDR3 region has 15 residues. V was pared by 0 bases and J by 8 bases, with 14 bases between. The germline V gene encodes CDR1 SGHRS and CDR2 YFSETQ. The CDR3 DNA reads as TGCGCCAGCAGCTTGGCTCCAGGGATGGAGGAAAAACTGTTTTTT. This translates into CASSLAPGMEEKLFF.

In its sample, this clonotype was seen once. The chain has TRBV3-1 and TRBJ2-2; D is uncertain. The germline V and J ends were trimmed by 1 base and 4 bases, with 4 bases remaining between them. CDR3 length: 13 amino acids. CDR1 is LGHDT and CDR2 is YNNKEL in the germline V gene (reference sequence). CDR3 region: CASSQVPTGELFF. For the CDR3, the DNA is TGTGCCAGCAGCCAAGTCCCCACCGGGGAGCTGTTTTTT. The variable domain in full, with the rest retrieved from reference TRBV3-1 and TRBJ2-2, is DTAVSQTPKYLVTQMGNDKSIKCEQNLGHDTMYWYKQDSKKFLKIMFSYNNKELIINETVPNRFSPKSPDKAHLNLHINSLELGDSAVYFCASSQVPTGELFFGEGSRLTVL.

This clonotype was observed a few times. The chain combines TRBV9 with TRBJ2-1; possibly TRBD1 for D (6 bases). Trimming took off 0 bases at V and 0 bases at J, with 13 bases between the two ends. The CDR3 has 17 amino acids. Germline CDR1 and CDR2: SGDLS and YYNGEE. The CDR3 loop reads CASSVGGTSSSYNEQFF. The CDR3 DNA reads TGTGCCAGCAGCGTAGGAGGGACATCGAGCTCCTACAATGAGCAGTTCTTC. The whole variable domain, filled in from reference TRBV9 and TRBJ2-1, reads DSGVTQTPKHLITATGQRVTLRCSPRSGDLSVYWYQQSLDQGLQFLIQYYNGEERAKGNILERFSAQQFPDLHSELNLSSLELGDSALYFCASSVGGTSSSYNEQFFGPGTRLTVL.

A few counts support this clonotype. This chain links TRBV3-1 with TRBJ2-7; 8 nucleotides match TRBD1. The V gene end was trimmed by 1 base and the J gene end by 5 bases; junction bases not matched to a gene: 10. This CDR3 spans 16 amino acids. Germline lookup yields CDR1 LGHDT and CDR2 YNNKEL (reference sequence). CDR3 DNA: TGTGCCAGCAGCCAAGTGACCAGGGGGCTTCTTAACGAGCAGTACTTC. Amino acid sequence: CASSQVTRGLLNEQYF.

The rearrangement uses TRBV7-9 and TRBJ2-3; D possibly corresponds to TRBD2 (5 bases). Germline values: CDR1 SEHNR, CDR2 FQNEAQ (reference sequence). Deletions cut 4 bases from V and 1 base from J, with 12 bases between. The CDR3 has 15 residues. CDR3 protein: CASSSDGVGTDTQYF. The CDR3, as DNA: TGTGCCAGCAGCTCTGACGGGGTCGGCACAGATACGCAGTATTTT.

This clonotype showed up just a few times. This chain joins TRBV7-8 and TRBJ2-7, with 10 bases aligning to TRBD1. Germline V lookup: CDR1 SGHVS, CDR2 FQNEAQ. V lost 5 bases to trimming and J lost 0 bases; unmatched junction nucleotides: 4. This CDR3 comprises 15 residues. The CDR3 sequence: CASSGDRGGSYEQYF. The CDR3 coding sequence is TGTGCCAGCAGCGGGGACAGGGGTGGCTCCTACGAGCAGTACTTC.

The chain carries TRBV5-1 and TRBJ1-2; the D gene is possibly TRBD1 (5 bases). Trimming shortened V by 2 bases and J by 3 bases, and 11 bases separated the two germline ends. This CDR3 spans 14 amino acids. Germline V gene sequence: CDR1 SGHRS, CDR2 YFSETQ. The CDR3 DNA is TGCGCCAGCAGCTTAGGGGAGGTCGACTATGGCTACACCTTC. Translated, it gives CASSLGEVDYGYTF.

This clonotype occurred a few times. The V call is TRBV6-2 or TRBV6-3, the J call TRBJ1-2, with D maybe TRBD1 (5 bases). Germline CDR1 and CDR2: MNHEY and SVGEGT. V was shortened by 8 bases and J by 5 bases, with 21 bases between the two germline ends. The CDR3 sequence is 15 residues long. In DNA, the CDR3 is TGTGCCAGCGTCTACCTCCCAGGGATTGAATATGGCTACACCTTC. It translates to CASVYLPGIEYGYTF.

Only a few counts were recorded for this clonotype. The chain links TRBV20-1 to TRBJ1-4; 10 bases fit TRBD1. This CDR3 comprises 14 residues. Germline CDR1 DFQATT, CDR2 SNEGSKA (reference sequence). Trimming cost V 3 bases and J 6 bases; bases outside gene matches: 4. The CDR3 here is CSASRGTGDEKLFF. The CDR3 DNA reads as TGCAGTGCTAGCCGTGGGACAGGGGATGAAAAACTGTTTTTT.

This clonotype was seen a handful of times. The CDR3 nucleotides are TGCGCCAGCAGGTTTGGGGGGAGTGACCATGAGCAGTTCTTC. As protein: CASRFGGSDHEQFF. The chain has TRBV5-1 and TRBJ2-1, with D tentatively TRBD2 (6 bases). This CDR3 region has 14 residues. V lost 5 bases to trimming and J lost 8 bases, with 17 bases between them. Germline V gene lookup returns CDR1 SGHRS and CDR2 YFSETQ.

The chain is built from TRBV7-6 and TRBJ2-7; 11 nucleotides agree with TRBD2. The germline V gene has CDR1 SGHVS and CDR2 FNYEAQ. The CDR3 sequence is 14 residues long. V was pared by 4 bases and J by 5 bases, with 4 bases of the junction left unmatched. This chain's CDR3 is CASSYTSGSDEQYF. CDR3 nucleotides: TGTGCCAGCAGCTATACTAGCGGGAGCGACGAGCAGTACTTC.

This clonotype was detected a few times. This chain joins TRBV27 and TRBJ2-1; 13 bases align to TRBD2. CDR1 and CDR2 from the germline V gene are MNHEY and SMNVEV (reference sequence). V lost 5 bases, J lost 8 bases, and 6 bases stayed unmatched. The CDR3 extends over 15 amino acids. CDR3 nucleotide sequence: TGTGCCAGCAGTGCCCGACTAGCGGGAGGCTATGAGCAGTTCTTC. Encoded protein: CASSARLAGGYEQFF.

The genes are TRBV29-1 and TRBJ2-4; 7 bases fit TRBD2. Germline values: CDR1 SQVTM, CDR2 ANQGSEA. CDR3 size: 13 residues. Trimming removed 5 bases from V and 3 bases from J; junction bases left unmatched: 4. The CDR3 bases are TGCAGCGTTTTACGGGAGGACAAAAACATTCAGTACTTC. This gives the protein CSVLREDKNIQYF.

The gene calls are TRBV14 and TRBJ1-5, with a possible D match to TRBD1 (6 bases). Trimming pared 2 bases from V and 5 bases from J, leaving 10 bases between. CDR3 length equals 14 residues. Germline-derived CDR1 and CDR2 are SGHDN and FVKESK. CDR3 residues: CASSQSSGDQPQHF. CDR3 DNA sequence: TGTGCCAGCAGCCAATCGTCAGGGGATCAGCCCCAGCATTTT.

This clonotype came up a few times. The rearrangement joins TRBV2 to TRBJ2-7; D is unresolved. The V end was cut by 1 base, the J end by 7 bases, with 11 bases between. Germline CDR1 and CDR2: SNHLY and FYNNEI. This CDR3 is built from 13 residues. CDR3 bases: TGTGCCAGCAGTGAAGGACGGACCAGAGAGCAGTACTTC. Amino acid sequence: CASSEGRTREQYF.

CDR3 protein: CASSPSARSTDTQYF. The CDR3 nucleotides read TGTGCCAGCAGTCCCTCCGCCAGAAGCACAGATACGCAGTATTTT. The chain combines TRBV14 with TRBJ2-3; no firm D call. The CDR3 has 15 amino acids. Germline V gene lookup returns CDR1 SGHDN and CDR2 FVKESK. Trimming cost V 6 bases and J 0 bases, with 13 bases left between them.

The chain joins TRBV18 to TRBJ1-5; 7 bases agree with TRBD1. The CDR3 has 16 amino acids. V gave up 2 bases and J gave up 8 bases; unmatched junction bases: 12. Germline values: CDR1 KGHSH, CDR2 LQKENI. The DNA of the CDR3 is TGTGCCAGCTCACCAAATACCAGGACAGGAATAGAGCCCCAGCATTTT. This sequence encodes CASSPNTRTGIEPQHF.

V usage is TRBV6-6 and J usage is TRBJ2-1, with D perhaps TRBD2 (5 bases). Germline CDR1 MNHNY, CDR2 SVGAGI (reference sequence). The CDR3 totals 15 residues. The V end lost 5 bases, the J end lost 1 base, and 12 bases lay between the germline ends. This chain's CDR3 is CASSPLSGSYNEQFF. Here the CDR3 DNA reads TGTGCCAGCAGTCCGCTAAGCGGATCCTACAATGAGCAGTTCTTC.

J is TRBJ1-1 and V is TRBV4-2; D ambiguous. V lost 0 bases and J lost 6, with 14 bases in between. From germline, CDR1 is LGHNA and CDR2 YNFKEQ. This CDR3 spans 15 amino acids. CDR3 sequence reads: CASSQDVGYRAEAFF. The DNA of the CDR3 is TGTGCCAGCAGCCAAGATGTGGGATATCGCGCTGAAGCTTTCTTT.

The table lists this clonotype with a few counts. The gene calls are TRBV20-1 and TRBJ2-1, with 7 bases fitting TRBD2. Germline trimming cut 3 bases from V and 6 bases from J; bases unmatched to any gene: 14. The CDR3 extends over 16 amino acids. Germline V gene lookup returns CDR1 DFQATT and CDR2 SNEGSKA (reference sequence). The CDR3 DNA reads as TGCAGTGCTAGCGGGGCAGCGGGACGGGACCCCAATGAGCAGTTCTTC. As protein: CSASGAAGRDPNEQFF.

This chain uses TRBV19 with TRBJ2-2; D not certain. The germline V gene has CDR1 LNHDA and CDR2 SQIVND (reference sequence). The CDR3 is 14 amino acids. Trimming took 6 bases from V and 6 from J, leaving 14 bases between them. In DNA form, the CDR3 reads TGTGCCAGTAGGCAACCCCCACCGGCCGGGGAGCTGTTTTTT. Protein product: CASRQPPPAGELFF.

V is TRBV20-1 and J is TRBJ1-4, with 10 bases identical to TRBD1. The CDR3 is made up of 15 amino acids. From germline, CDR1 is DFQATT and CDR2 SNEGSKA (reference sequence). V lost 3 bases, J lost 4 bases, and 5 bases stayed unmatched. CDR3 bases: TGCAGTGCTAGGGCTGGGACAGGGGATAATGAAAAACTGTTTTTT. Encoded protein: CSARAGTGDNEKLFF.

This clonotype has only a few counts. The chain recombines TRBV5-1 with TRBJ2-7; D perhaps matches TRBD2 (5 bases). The germline V gene encodes CDR1 SGHRS and CDR2 YFSETQ. The CDR3 has 12 amino acids. V was pared by 0 bases and J by 7 bases, with 8 bases between. CDR3 region: CASSLVSGEQYF. The CDR3 region has the DNA TGCGCCAGCAGCTTGGTCAGCGGAGAGCAGTACTTC. Using reference TRBV5-1 and TRBJ2-7 for the parts outside the CDR3, the full variable domain is KAGVTQTPRYLIKTRGQQVTLSCSPISGHRSVSWYQQTPGQGLQFLFEYFSETQRNKGNFPGRFSGRQFSNSRSEMNVSTLELGDSALYLCASSLVSGEQYFGPGTRLTVT.

This clonotype has a handful of counts. The gene calls are TRBV7-6 and TRBJ2-5, with 10 nucleotides matching TRBD1. The ends lost 2 bases at V and 5 bases at J; junction bases unmatched: 8. CDR3 length: 16 residues. In germline, CDR1 is SGHVS, CDR2 FNYEAQ. The CDR3 DNA is TGTGCCAGCAGCTTACCCGCCGGGACAGGGGCCGAGACCCAGTACTTC. Amino acids: CASSLPAGTGAETQYF. Looking up the rest from reference TRBV7-6 and TRBJ2-5 gives the full variable domain: GAGVSQSPRYKVTKRGQDVALRCDPISGHVSLYWYRQALGQGPEFLTYFNYEAQQDKSGLPNDRFSAERPEGSISTLTIQRTEQRDSAMYRCASSLPAGTGAETQYFGPGTRLLVL.

The CDR3 DNA is TGTGCCAGCAGCCATTTACCGCGGGGCGTCGAGGCCGGATTGGCGCAGTATTTT. It is translated as CASSHLPRGVEAGLAQYF. V gene TRBV4-2 combines with J gene TRBJ2-3; D possibly corresponds to TRBD2 (6 bases). Trimming took off 3 bases at V and 10 bases at J, with 29 bases between the two ends. CDR1 and CDR2 (germline): LGHNA, YNFKEQ. This CDR3 contains 18 residues.

This clonotype appeared once. The chain is built from TRBV12-5 and TRBJ2-1; TRBD1 might be the D (5 bases). Germline assignment: CDR1 LGHNT and CDR2 FRNRAP. V lost 5 bases to trimming and J lost 6 bases, with 14 bases between them. This CDR3 has 14 residues. The CDR3 DNA sequence: TGTGCTAGTGGTGGGCCAGGGTATGGCAATGAGCAGTTCTTC. It translates to CASGGPGYGNEQFF.

The chain links TRBV3-1 to TRBJ2-1; 8 bases fit TRBD1. This CDR3 is 13 amino acids long. Germline values: CDR1 LGHDT, CDR2 YNNKEL (reference sequence). V shed 2 bases and J 6 bases; nucleotides not matched to a gene: 0. The CDR3 nucleotides are TGTGCCAGCAGCCAAACAGGGGGCAATGAGCAGTTCTTC. It codes for CASSQTGGNEQFF.

The V gene is TRBV28, the J gene TRBJ2-4, with D uncertain. Germline values: CDR1 MDHEN, CDR2 SYDVKM. The CDR3 contains 17 residues. Trimming cost V 7 bases and J 0 bases, with 19 bases left between them. This chain's CDR3 is CASTPPQATLAKNIQYF. CDR3 DNA sequence: TGTGCCAGCACCCCCCCCCAGGCGACCTTAGCCAAAAACATTCAGTACTTC. Supplemented by reference TRBV28 and TRBJ2-4, the full variable domain reads DVKVTQSSRYLVKRTGEKVFLECVQDMDHENMFWYRQDPGLGLRLIYFSYDVKMKEKGDIPEGYSVSREKKERFSLILESASTNQTSMYLCASTPPQATLAKNIQYFGAGTRLSVL.

This clonotype came up a few times. V and J are TRBV4-2 and TRBJ2-7, with D perhaps assigned TRBD1 or TRBD2 (5 bases each). V dropped 3 bases and J dropped 6 bases, with 12 bases sitting between them. From germline, CDR1 is LGHNA and CDR2 YNFKEQ. The length of the CDR3 is 13 residues. CDR3 DNA sequence: TGTGCCAGCAGCCAGGACCAGAGGGGCGAGCAGTACTTC. This gives the protein CASSQDQRGEQYF.

The CDR3 reads CASSTGLATDTQYF. The CDR3 bases are TGTGCCAGTAGTACGGGACTAGCTACAGATACGCAGTATTTT. V is TRBV19 and J is TRBJ2-3, with 9 bases fitting TRBD2. The CDR3 is 14 residues long. Germline assignment: CDR1 LNHDA and CDR2 SQIVND (reference sequence). J lost 3 bases, V lost 4 bases, and 2 bases had no gene match.

This clonotype came up a few times. The gene calls are TRBV9 and TRBJ2-7; TRBD2 agrees at 10 bases. The CDR3 loop spans 18 amino acids. Trimming took 4 bases from V and 7 from J; bases not matched to a gene: 20. Germline CDR1 SGDLS, CDR2 YYNGEE. The CDR3 is CASSPGWSSGSSGGEQYF. The CDR3, as DNA: TGTGCCAGCAGCCCCGGGTGGTCTAGCGGGAGTTCGGGGGGTGAGCAGTACTTC.